One sample yielded the 29 T cell receptor beta chains listed below, sequenced in a study of beta chain features in type 1 diabetes. The isolated RNA, all of it, was reverse transcribed, so expressed TCRB transcripts were what got sequenced. The protocol was immunoSEQ multiplex PCR, while the TCRdb copy is restricted to in-frame clones and leaves out a portion. The sample lists roughly 610,000 clones, 15% to 19% occurring once. The specimen sequenced was naive CD4+ T cells from blood. These TCRs come from a man between 18 and 29 years old in good health.

The chain recombines TRBV11-1 with TRBJ1-4, with 7 bases fitting TRBD1. Germline V lookup: CDR1 SGHAT, CDR2 FQDESV (reference sequence). V lost 7 bases and J lost 0; bases outside the gene matches: 5. The CDR3 totals 15 residues. CDR3 bases: TGTGCCAGCATTATTACAGGGGCAACTAATGAAAAACTGTTTTTT. Amino acid sequence: CASIITGATNEKLFF. The whole variable domain, filled in from reference TRBV11-1 and TRBJ1-4, reads EAEVAQSPRYKITEKSQAVAFWCDPISGHATLYWYRQILGQGPELLVQFQDESVVDDSQLPKDRFSAERLKGVDSTLKIQPAELGDSAMYLCASIITGATNEKLFFGSGTQLSVL.

The chain has TRBV28 and TRBJ2-1, with 7 bases that match TRBD1. Germline CDR1 is MDHEN and CDR2 is SYDVKM. V trimming: 5 bases; J trimming: 6 bases; junction bases outside the gene matches: 10. CDR3 size: 15 residues. The chain's CDR3 is CASSPRRQGFNEQFF. The CDR3 DNA follows: TGTGCCAGCAGTCCTAGGAGACAGGGTTTCAATGAGCAGTTCTTC. Full variable domain (rest looked up from reference TRBV28 and TRBJ2-1): DVKVTQSSRYLVKRTGEKVFLECVQDMDHENMFWYRQDPGLGLRLIYFSYDVKMKEKGDIPEGYSVSREKKERFSLILESASTNQTSMYLCASSPRRQGFNEQFFGPGTRLTVL.

Here the CDR3 reads CASSRPGGSNSPLHF. The CDR3 bases are TGTGCCAGCAGCCGGCCGGGGGGCTCAAATTCACCCCTCCACTTT. The rearrangement joins TRBV5-6 to TRBJ1-6; possibly TRBD1 for D (6 bases). Germline lookup yields CDR1 SGHDT and CDR2 YYEEEE. Trimming took 4 bases from V and 7 from J, leaving 15 bases between them. The CDR3 spans 15 residues.

This clone was counted only a few times. The chain couples TRBV29-1 to TRBJ1-1; D uncertain. Trimming took off 8 bases at V and 12 bases at J, with 19 bases between the two ends. In germline, CDR1 is SQVTM, CDR2 ANQGSEA. The CDR3 runs to 11 residues. The DNA of the CDR3 is TGCAGCTCAAGGACCAGCGCCGGGACTTTCTTT. Residues: CSSRTSAGTFF.

In its sample, this clone was seen a few times. V and J are TRBV28 and TRBJ2-7; weak D call: TRBD1 (6 bases). The V gene's germline CDR1 is MDHEN and CDR2 SYDVKM. The CDR3 contains 15 residues. Trimming took off 6 bases at V and 0 bases at J, with 15 bases between the two ends. The CDR3 DNA reads TGTGCCAGCAGCACTTCCGGACAGTTCTCCTACGAGCAGTACTTC. Protein sequence: CASSTSGQFSYEQYF.

This clone was observed a handful of times. This CDR3 is also generated by other DNA sequences in the sample. V usage is TRBV27 and J usage is TRBJ2-1; 10 positions agree with TRBD2. Germline assignment: CDR1 MNHEY and CDR2 SMNVEV (reference sequence). This CDR3 comprises 16 residues. The V segment lost 2 bases and the J segment 4 bases; nucleotides outside the gene matches: 5. CDR3 in amino acids: CASSLRLAGAYNEQFF. The CDR3 DNA reads as TGTGCCAGCAGTTTACGACTAGCGGGTGCTTACAATGAGCAGTTCTTC.

This chain uses TRBV27 with TRBJ2-7; the D gene could be TRBD1 or TRBD2 (5 bases each). The CDR3 extends over 17 amino acids. Germline assignment: CDR1 MNHEY and CDR2 SMNVEV (reference sequence). Trimming stripped 3 bases from V and 0 bases from J, with 18 bases between. The CDR3 here is CASSFRIRGGISYEQYF. In nucleotides, the CDR3 is TGTGCCAGCAGTTTTCGAATTCGGGGCGGTATCTCCTACGAGCAGTACTTC.

The gene calls are TRBV2 and TRBJ2-3; TRBD2 matches 8 bases. Germline values: CDR1 SNHLY, CDR2 FYNNEI. V lost 6 bases and J lost 3; bases outside the gene matches: 11. The CDR3 extends over 16 amino acids. The CDR3 DNA sequence: TGTGCCAGCAGAACCAGCGGGAGTAGAGATACAGATACGCAGTATTTT. Translation gives CASRTSGSRDTDTQYF.

This clone has just a few counts. Other nucleotide sequences from this sample produce the same CDR3. The V and J genes are TRBV27 and TRBJ1-5, with D maybe TRBD1 (6 bases). The V and J ends lost 2 bases and 3 bases respectively, with 8 bases between them. This CDR3 region has 14 residues. Germline values: CDR1 MNHEY, CDR2 SMNVEV (reference sequence). For the CDR3, the DNA is TGTGCCAGCAGTTTAAGGGGGTCCAATCAGCCCCAGCATTTT. This translates into CASSLRGSNQPQHF.

With respect to this clone: One end of the junction does not line up with germline, which may come from a read error. V is TRBV28 and J is TRBJ1-2, with D hard to call. The CDR3 is 15 residues long. Germline lookup yields CDR1 MDHEN and CDR2 SYDVKM. The CDR3 DNA sequence: TGTGCCAGCAGTTTGATAGGAGGCGACAACTATCGCTACACCTTC. It specifies CASSLIGGDNYRYTF.

The table lists this clone with a few counts. The rearrangement uses TRBV7-9 and TRBJ2-1, with TRBD2 matching over 10 bases. CDR1 and CDR2 (germline): SEHNR, FQNEAQ (reference sequence). This CDR3 comprises 18 residues. Trimming took 2 bases from V and 7 from J; bases not matched to a gene: 14. CDR3 nucleotide sequence: TGTGCCAGCAGCTTACCGGGACTAGCGACCTCCCTTCGGAATGAGCAGTTCTTC. Amino acids: CASSLPGLATSLRNEQFF.

The chain carries TRBV28 and TRBJ2-7, with 9 bases aligning to TRBD2. Germline V gives CDR1 MDHEN, CDR2 SYDVKM. Unmatched junction bases numbered 8, after V lost 3 bases and J lost 5 bases. The CDR3 totals 15 residues. This CDR3 is CASSFLAGGPDEQYF. DNA of the CDR3: TGTGCCAGCAGTTTCTTGGCGGGGGGGCCCGACGAGCAGTACTTC. The full variable domain, in which reference TRBV28 and TRBJ2-7 provide the parts outside the CDR3, is DVKVTQSSRYLVKRTGEKVFLECVQDMDHENMFWYRQDPGLGLRLIYFSYDVKMKEKGDIPEGYSVSREKKERFSLILESASTNQTSMYLCASSFLAGGPDEQYFGPGTRLTVT.

About this clone itself: The missing conserved phenylalanine or tryptophan at the end of this CDR3 makes a read error likely. Because the CDR3's place on the DNA is in doubt, the DNA is left out and the CDR3 is given as listed by TCRdb. The V gene is TRBV20-1, the J gene TRBJ1-2. Counting both end residues, the CDR3 totals 10 amino acids. The germline CDR1 and CDR2 sequences are DFQATT and SNEGSKA (reference sequence). The CDR3 sequence is CSARTRGGSL.

The sample holds a few counts of this clone. The chain combines TRBV4-1 with TRBJ2-5, with 13 bases that match TRBD2. Gene TRBJ2-7 matches the end of the DNA better, so the J call may be wrong. Germline V lookup: CDR1 MGHRA, CDR2 YSYEKL. The CDR3 consists of 19 residues. CDR3 sequence: CASSQARLAGGHISYEQYF. Here the CDR3 DNA reads TGCGCCAGCAGCCAAGCCCGACTAGCGGGAGGCCACATCTCCTACGAGCAGTACTTC.

The CDR3 bases are TGTGCCAGCAGCTTAGCGGGGGGGCTAACAGATACGCAGTATTTT. This codes for CASSLAGGLTDTQYF. The rearrangement joins TRBV11-3 to TRBJ2-3; 8 bases line up with TRBD2. Trimming took 1 base from V and 3 from J; bases not matched to a gene: 3. Germline CDR1 SGHNT, CDR2 YENEEA. This CDR3 region has 15 residues.

This clone was detected only a few times. The V and J genes are TRBV6-5 and TRBJ2-5, with D hard to call. The CDR3 spans 14 residues. Trimming took 5 bases from V and 1 from J, leaving 11 bases between them. Looked up from germline, CDR1 is MNHEY and CDR2 is SVGAGI. CDR3 bases: TGTGCCAGCAGTCCCCTGGCGGTCCAAGAGACCCAGTACTTC. Residues: CASSPLAVQETQYF.

The chain couples TRBV5-4 to TRBJ2-2, with D maybe TRBD1 (5 bases). The germline V gene has CDR1 SGHNT and CDR2 YYREEE (reference sequence). CDR3 length: 14 amino acids. The V end was cut by 0 bases, the J end by 6 bases, with 9 bases between. DNA of the CDR3: TGTGCCAGCAGCTTGGAAGACAGAGCCGGGGAGCTGTTTTTT. Amino acid sequence: CASSLEDRAGELFF.

V and J are TRBV6-5 and TRBJ1-2, with D perhaps matching TRBD1 (5 bases). Germline V lookup: CDR1 MNHEY, CDR2 SVGAGI. This CDR3 spans 12 amino acids. Trimming cost V 6 bases and J 2 bases, with 7 bases left between them. The CDR3 DNA reads TGTGCCAGCAGAGGGACCAACTATGGCTACACCTTC. Translation: CASRGTNYGYTF.

The table lists this clone with a few counts. This rearrangement joins TRBV28 to TRBJ1-2; TRBD1 matches 11 bases. J was trimmed by 7 bases and V by 6 bases; bases with no gene match: 7. Per the germline V gene, CDR1 is MDHEN and CDR2 is SYDVKM. The CDR3 consists of 14 residues. DNA for the CDR3: TGTGCCAGCAGAGACCCCGGGACAGGGGGTGGCTACACCTTC. Its translation is CASRDPGTGGGYTF.

The chain recombines TRBV14 with TRBJ1-5, with D perhaps TRBD1 (5 bases). Per germline, CDR1 SGHDN and CDR2 FVKESK. V lost 0 bases and J 2 bases, leaving 11 bases between the germline ends. This CDR3 spans 16 amino acids. CDR3 sequence: CASSQDGGLGNQPQHF. DNA of the CDR3: TGTGCCAGCAGCCAAGATGGGGGTCTGGGCAATCAGCCCCAGCATTTT.

The rearrangement uses TRBV7-9 and TRBJ1-2; D not resolved. Per the germline V gene, CDR1 is SEHNR and CDR2 is FQNEAQ (reference sequence). V lost 3 bases, J lost 7 bases, and 18 bases lay in between. The length of the CDR3 is 15 residues. The CDR3 DNA is TGTGCCAGCAGCTTTGTAACCGCGAAGGGTCTTGGCTACACCTTC. It encodes CASSFVTAKGLGYTF.

Points on this clone: Additional DNA sequences in this sample encode the identical CDR3. V and J are TRBV7-2 and TRBJ1-1; D perhaps matches TRBD1 (5 bases). The CDR3 runs to 14 residues. Germline V gene sequence: CDR1 SGHTA, CDR2 FQGNSA. V was trimmed by 4 bases and J by 1 base, leaving 10 bases between them. CDR3 in DNA: TGTGCCAGCAGCTCGGGACTCGGGAACACTGAAGCTTTCTTT. Its protein is CASSSGLGNTEAFF.

This clone was detected only a few times. The chain carries TRBV7-2 and TRBJ2-2, with D possibly TRBD2 on 6 matching bases. The CDR3 has 13 amino acids. Germline CDR1 SGHTA, CDR2 FQGNSA. V was shortened by 3 bases and J by 5 bases, with 7 bases between the two germline ends. CDR3 residues: CASSFLATGELFF. Written as DNA, the CDR3 is TGTGCCAGCAGCTTTCTAGCGACCGGGGAGCTGTTTTTT.

The rearrangement joins TRBV4-3 to TRBJ1-2, with D perhaps TRBD1 (5 bases). The CDR3 extends over 16 amino acids. Trimming left V 0 bases short and J 5 bases short, with 16 bases between. Germline CDR1 is LGHNA and CDR2 is YSLEER. The CDR3 protein is CASSQEEAGRGYGYTF. The CDR3 nucleotides read TGCGCCAGCAGCCAAGAGGAGGCAGGGCGTGGGTATGGCTACACCTTC.

The V call is TRBV18, the J call TRBJ2-7; a possible D gene is TRBD2 (5 bases). V lost 0 bases, J lost 7 bases, and 13 bases lay in between. CDR1 and CDR2 (germline): KGHSH, LQKENI. The CDR3 sequence is 14 residues long. This CDR3 reads CASSPPSAGGEQYF. The CDR3 bases are TGTGCCAGCTCACCACCCTCAGCTGGCGGGGAGCAGTACTTC.

This clone turned up a few times. The chain combines TRBV6-5 with TRBJ1-2; D possibly corresponds to TRBD1 (5 bases). Germline V gives CDR1 MNHEY, CDR2 SVGAGI. The ends were cut back, 4 bases at V and 8 bases at J, with 14 bases in the middle. The CDR3 spans 13 residues. CDR3 amino acids: CASSFGGMNGYTF. In DNA form, the CDR3 reads TGTGCCAGCAGTTTTGGGGGTATGAACGGCTACACCTTC.

V gene TRBV5-1 combines with J gene TRBJ1-2, with 9 bases that match TRBD1. J lost 6 bases, V lost 4 bases, and 4 bases had no gene match. This CDR3 contains 13 residues. Germline lookup yields CDR1 SGHRS and CDR2 YFSETQ. The CDR3 nucleotides read TGCGCCAGCAGCGCCGGACAGGGGAATGGCTACACCTTC. It encodes CASSAGQGNGYTF.

This chain connects TRBV5-1 to TRBJ2-5; D perhaps matches TRBD1 (7 bases). Trimming shortened V by 3 bases and J by 5 bases, and 17 bases separated the two germline ends. The CDR3 loop spans 15 amino acids. Germline V CDR1 and CDR2: SGHRS, YFSETQ. CDR3 loop: CASSSGGRRGETQYF. The CDR3 DNA reads as TGCGCCAGCAGCTCAGGGGGGCGACGTGGGGAGACCCAGTACTTC. The complete variable domain, with remaining parts taken from reference TRBV5-1 and TRBJ2-5, reads KAGVTQTPRYLIKTRGQQVTLSCSPISGHRSVSWYQQTPGQGLQFLFEYFSETQRNKGNFPGRFSGRQFSNSRSEMNVSTLELGDSALYLCASSSGGRRGETQYFGPGTRLLVL.

V is TRBV2 and J is TRBJ1-1; D perhaps matches TRBD1 (5 bases). V was clipped by 3 bases and J by 1 base, with 6 bases between them. The CDR3 extends over 13 amino acids. CDR1 is SNHLY and CDR2 is FYNNEI in the germline V gene. CDR3 amino acids: CASSDGQNTEAFF. For the CDR3, the DNA is TGTGCCAGCAGTGATGGACAGAACACTGAAGCTTTCTTT.